This record concerns one TCR beta chain sequence. Assay used: immunoSEQ multiplex PCR; TCRdb lists only in-frame clones, some missing. The profile covers more than 70,000 clones, with just under 90% appearing a single time and roughly 1.7% taken by the ten largest. The source of the sample is a study of T cells after somatic rescue of genetic block. Per the germline V gene, CDR1 is SGHDN and CDR2 is FVKESK. The CDR3 spans 14 residues. The V and J ends lost 1 base and 5 bases respectively, with 12 bases between them. The V and J genes are TRBV14 and TRBJ2-7; D gene uncertain. What was sequenced was peripheral blood mononuclear cells (PBMCs). The TCR was taken from a woman aged 18-29 years. This CDR3 reads CASSQVGSLDEQYF. The CDR3 region has the DNA TGTGCCAGCAGCCAAGTGGGGTCGCTGGACGAGCAGTACTTC.